This TCR beta chain was sequenced in a study of CXCR3-negative and CXCR3-positive naive CD8 T cells. Study-wide background: Cumulative TRB read yield was roughly 140 million, averaging about 1.5 +/- 0.3 million per library. Study-wide points: Unlike memory cells, which differed, naive CXCR3-negative and CXCR3-positive cells had similar TRBV-TRBJ usage. Greater hydrophobicity was found in TRB CDR3s of CXCR3-positive naive cells than of CXCR3-negative naive cells. TRB CDR3 properties served as the basis for inferring TCR strength, and surface CD5 was comparable between naive subsets.

A remark on this clonotype: Its antigen is undetermined.

A CD45RO-CCR7+CD27+CD95- phenotype identified naive CD8+ T cells. Carrying UMI labels, the TRB cDNA libraries were prepared through 5' RACE. TCRdb re-called the 5' RACE reads; every CDR3 protein appears as one record, without DNA. The sample has some 140,000 distinct CDR3 sequences. Germline CDR1 SGHAT, CDR2 FQNNGV. CDR3 length: 18 residues. This TCR was recovered from a human donor in good health. Some clones in this sample may be carry-over from other donors' samples. Sequenced sample: naive CXCR3+ CD8+ T cells from blood. Sample subset: CD45RO-CCR7+CD27+CD95- naive CD8+ T cells expressing CXCR3 (TNR3+). V and J are TRBV11-2 and TRBJ2-3; absent DNA, TCRdb's TRBD2 call cannot be checked. This CDR3 reads CASSLPLRSAGGTDTQYF.